These T cell receptor beta chains were read from a single sample in a study of blood T cell repertoires in COVID-19. TCRdb's table, derived via immunoSEQ multiplex PCR, lists solely in-frame clones and lacks some. The sample holds around 470,000 clones; nearly 90% are singletons and the top ten take roughly 1%. Material: peripheral blood. Every receptor here comes from a young man with COVID-19, enrolled during active disease. CDR3s include the opening cysteine and the closing phenylalanine or tryptophan. The D gene is left open where the match is weak. Some rows mark clone size as missing; the rest say once, few, many or name a class of expanded clone.

clone size: -
J gene: TRBJ2-1
V gene: TRBV29-1
D gene: -
CDR3 DNA: TGCAGCGTTTTCCTCAGGCATGAGCAGTTCTTC
CDR3 protein: CSVFLRHEQFF

clone size: -
J gene: TRBJ1-1
V gene: TRBV29-1
D gene: TRBD1
CDR3 DNA: TGCAGCGCCGACGGGGGTGCAGGGGGCAGTTTGGCTTTCTTT
CDR3 protein: CSADGGAGGSLAFF

clone size: -
J gene: TRBJ2-1
V gene: TRBV24-1
D gene: TRBD2
CDR3 DNA: TGTGCCACCAGTGACCGTACTAGCGGGAGGCTCGCTGAGCAGTTCTTC
CDR3 protein: CATSDRTSGRLAEQFF

clone size: -
J gene: TRBJ2-1
V gene: TRBV5-1
D gene: TRBD2
CDR3 DNA: TGCGCCAGCAGCTTGGTGGCGGGAGGGTTTGACAATGAGCAGTTCTTC
CDR3 protein: CASSLVAGGFDNEQFF

clone size: -
J gene: TRBJ2-1
V gene: TRBV21-1
D gene: -
CDR3 DNA: TGTGCCAGCAGCCTACATCAGAAGGACAGGGCCTACAATGAGCAGTTCTTC
CDR3 protein: CASSLHQKDRAYNEQFF

clone size: -
J gene: TRBJ2-7
V gene: TRBV12-3/TRBV12-4
D gene: -
CDR3 DNA: TGTGCCAGCAGCTTAGGACTTTACTACGAGCAGTACTTC
CDR3 protein: CASSLGLYYEQYF

clone size: -
J gene: TRBJ2-3
V gene: TRBV10-3
D gene: -
CDR3 DNA: TGTGCCATCAGCCTAAGGAGTAGCACAGATACGCAGTATTTT
CDR3 protein: CAISLRSSTDTQYF

clone size: -
J gene: TRBJ2-5
V gene: TRBV6-5
D gene: TRBD1
CDR3 DNA: TGTGCCAGCCACAGGGGGCCCCAAGAGACCCAGTACTTC
CDR3 protein: CASHRGPQETQYF

clone size: once
J gene: TRBJ2-3
V gene: TRBV7-9
D gene: TRBD2
CDR3 DNA: TGTGCCAGCAGCCCAAGACTAGCGGCTTCCACAGATACGCAGTATTTT
CDR3 protein: CASSPRLAASTDTQYF

clone size: -
J gene: TRBJ2-7
V gene: TRBV6-4
D gene: TRBD2
CDR3 DNA: TGTGCCAGCAGTGACCTTTCCGGGAGGGCCTTCGAGCAGTACTTC
CDR3 protein: CASSDLSGRAFEQYF

clone size: once
J gene: TRBJ2-7
V gene: TRBV11-3
D gene: -
CDR3 DNA: TGTGCCAGCAGCTTTATTGGGGAGAACTACGAGCAGTACTTC
CDR3 protein: CASSFIGENYEQYF

clone size: -
J gene: TRBJ1-5
V gene: TRBV5-1
D gene: -
CDR3 DNA: TGCGCCAGCAGGGAAGGGGGAGGCAATCAGCCCCAGCATTTT
CDR3 protein: CASREGGGNQPQHF

clone size: -
J gene: TRBJ2-1
V gene: TRBV5-4
D gene: -
CDR3 DNA: TGTGCCAGCAGCCGGGGGGTAGTACAGGGTCACAATGAGCAGTTCTTC
CDR3 protein: CASSRGVVQGHNEQFF

clone size: -
J gene: TRBJ2-7
V gene: TRBV11-2
D gene: TRBD2
CDR3 DNA: TGTGCCAGCAGAAATTTAGGTTCTAGCGGGAAGAACGAGCAGTACTTC
CDR3 protein: CASRNLGSSGKNEQYF

clone size: -
J gene: TRBJ2-7
V gene: TRBV4-1
D gene: -
CDR3 DNA: TGCGCCAGCAGCCAAGGGGCTAACTCCTACGAGCAGTACTTC
CDR3 protein: CASSQGANSYEQYF

clone size: once
J gene: TRBJ2-3
V gene: TRBV18
D gene: -
CDR3 DNA: TGTGCCAGCTCGCCATCCGGGGGAGTTAGAGATACGCAGTATTTT
CDR3 protein: CASSPSGGVRDTQYF

clone size: -
J gene: TRBJ2-7
V gene: TRBV18
D gene: TRBD2
CDR3 DNA: TGTGCCAGCTCACCAGCGGGGGTTGGCTACGAGCAGTACTTC
CDR3 protein: CASSPAGVGYEQYF

clone size: -
J gene: TRBJ1-1
V gene: TRBV6-5
D gene: -
CDR3 DNA: TGTGCCAGCAGTTACAAGTGGGGAAAGGGGTCTGAAGCTTTCTTT
CDR3 protein: CASSYKWGKGSEAFF

clone size: -
J gene: TRBJ2-3
V gene: TRBV24-1
D gene: TRBD2
CDR3 DNA: TGTGCCACCGGCACGGGGGGGGGCATTGATACGCAGTATTTT
CDR3 protein: CATGTGGGIDTQYF

clone size: -
J gene: TRBJ2-1
V gene: TRBV27
D gene: TRBD1
CDR3 DNA: TGTGCCAGCAGTTGGACAGGTAATGAGCAGTTCTTC
CDR3 protein: CASSWTGNEQFF

clone size: once
J gene: TRBJ2-2
V gene: TRBV7-9
D gene: -
CDR3 DNA: TGTGCCAGCAGCGCCGTTTCAACCCCCCCCCAGTTGAACACCGGGGAGCTGTTTTTT
CDR3 protein: CASSAVSTPPQLNTGELFF

clone size: -
J gene: TRBJ1-1
V gene: TRBV16
D gene: TRBD1
CDR3 DNA: TGTGCCAGCAGCCGCCCCGGGACAGGGTACGAAGCTTTCTTT
CDR3 protein: CASSRPGTGYEAFF

clone size: -
J gene: TRBJ2-2
V gene: TRBV10-2
D gene: TRBD2
CDR3 DNA: TGCGCCAGCAGTGAGACAGCACTAGCGGGGGCAAACACCGGGGAGCTGTTTTTT
CDR3 protein: CASSETALAGANTGELFF

clone size: -
J gene: TRBJ1-2
V gene: TRBV18
D gene: TRBD1
CDR3 DNA: TGTGCCAGCTCCCTTGTTAGGGGGCGCTATGGCTACACCTTC
CDR3 protein: CASSLVRGRYGYTF

clone size: once
J gene: TRBJ1-1
V gene: TRBV19
D gene: -
CDR3 DNA: TGTGCCAGTAGTACGAGGCAGGGTGTGACTGAAGCTTTCTTT
CDR3 protein: CASSTRQGVTEAFF

clone size: -
J gene: TRBJ2-1
V gene: TRBV2
D gene: TRBD1
CDR3 DNA: TGTGCCAGCAGTTTTGGACAGGGTAGTTACAATGAGCAGTTCTTC
CDR3 protein: CASSFGQGSYNEQFF

clone size: -
J gene: TRBJ2-2
V gene: TRBV5-1
D gene: TRBD1
CDR3 DNA: TGCGCCAGCAGCTTGGTGCGGGACAGGGGCACCGGGGAGCTGTTTTTT
CDR3 protein: CASSLVRDRGTGELFF

clone size: -
J gene: TRBJ2-3
V gene: TRBV19
D gene: TRBD2
CDR3 DNA: TGTGCCAGTAGTCCGGAGCGGGGGGGCCCCACAGATACGCAGTATTTT
CDR3 protein: CASSPERGGPTDTQYF

clone size: -
J gene: TRBJ2-7
V gene: TRBV3-1/TRBV3-2
D gene: TRBD1
CDR3 DNA: TGTGCCAGCAGCGACTGGACAGGGGATGGCGAGCAGTACTTC
CDR3 protein: CASSDWTGDGEQYF

clone size: -
J gene: TRBJ1-6
V gene: TRBV5-1
D gene: -
CDR3 DNA: TGCGCCAGCAGCTTGACACCCGGGGGGGCGACCTATAATTCACCCCTCCACTTT
CDR3 protein: CASSLTPGGATYNSPLHF

clone size: -
J gene: TRBJ2-7
V gene: TRBV7-9
D gene: -
CDR3 DNA: TGTGCCAGCAGCTCATCCGGACTAGAGCAGTACTTC
CDR3 protein: CASSSSGLEQYF

clone size: -
J gene: TRBJ1-1
V gene: TRBV3-1/TRBV3-2
D gene: -
CDR3 DNA: TGTGCCAGCAGCCCGCGGGACGGCAATGAAGCTTTCTTT
CDR3 protein: CASSPRDGNEAFF

clone size: -
J gene: TRBJ2-7
V gene: TRBV27
D gene: -
CDR3 DNA: TGTGCCAGCAGTTTGACGACTACCGCCCGCGAGCAGTACTTC
CDR3 protein: CASSLTTTAREQYF

clone size: once
J gene: TRBJ2-1
V gene: TRBV3-1/TRBV3-2
D gene: TRBD2
CDR3 DNA: TGTGCCAGCAGCCAGCTAAGCGGGAGCTCCTACAATGAGCAGTTCTTC
CDR3 protein: CASSQLSGSSYNEQFF

clone size: -
J gene: TRBJ2-3
V gene: TRBV5-1
D gene: -
CDR3 DNA: TGCGCCAGCACGGACGCCGGACTAAGCACAGATACGCAGTATTTT
CDR3 protein: CASTDAGLSTDTQYF

clone size: -
J gene: TRBJ2-5
V gene: TRBV7-9
D gene: TRBD1
CDR3 DNA: TGTGCCAGCAGCCGGGACAGGGGGTCACGAGAGACCCAGTACTTC
CDR3 protein: CASSRDRGSRETQYF

clone size: -
J gene: TRBJ1-2
V gene: TRBV6-4
D gene: -
CDR3 DNA: TGTGCCAGCAGTGACTCTAGAATCGTACGCTACACCTTC
CDR3 protein: CASSDSRIVRYTF

clone size: -
J gene: TRBJ2-7
V gene: TRBV7-8
D gene: TRBD1
CDR3 DNA: TGTGCCAGCAGCTTAGTTGTCAGGGGGAACTACGAGCAGTACTTC
CDR3 protein: CASSLVVRGNYEQYF

clone size: -
J gene: TRBJ2-1
V gene: TRBV5-4
D gene: TRBD2
CDR3 DNA: TGTGCCAGCAGCTTGGTTGCGGGGGGGCTCAATGAGCAGTTCTTC
CDR3 protein: CASSLVAGGLNEQFF

clone size: -
J gene: TRBJ2-6
V gene: TRBV5-4
D gene: -
CDR3 DNA: TGTGCCAGCAGCTTAACGGTTAACTCTGGGGCCAACGTCCTGACTTTC
CDR3 protein: CASSLTVNSGANVLTF

clone size: -
J gene: TRBJ2-3
V gene: TRBV5-1
D gene: -
CDR3 DNA: TGCGCCAGCAGCCCCGGTTATTCCACAGATACGCAGTATTTT
CDR3 protein: CASSPGYSTDTQYF

clone size: -
J gene: TRBJ2-1
V gene: TRBV7-2
D gene: -
CDR3 DNA: TGTGCCAGCAGCCCGCCACCAGCGCGCTCCTACAATGAGCAGTTCTTC
CDR3 protein: CASSPPPARSYNEQFF

clone size: -
J gene: TRBJ2-6
V gene: TRBV6-1
D gene: TRBD2
CDR3 DNA: TGTGCCAGCAGTGAATCTAGCGGCTCTGGGGCCAACGTCCTGACTTTC
CDR3 protein: CASSESSGSGANVLTF

clone size: -
J gene: TRBJ2-1
V gene: TRBV4-2
D gene: TRBD2
CDR3 DNA: TGTGCCAGCAGCCAAGCAATAGCGGGGGGATCCAATGAGCAGTTCTTC
CDR3 protein: CASSQAIAGGSNEQFF